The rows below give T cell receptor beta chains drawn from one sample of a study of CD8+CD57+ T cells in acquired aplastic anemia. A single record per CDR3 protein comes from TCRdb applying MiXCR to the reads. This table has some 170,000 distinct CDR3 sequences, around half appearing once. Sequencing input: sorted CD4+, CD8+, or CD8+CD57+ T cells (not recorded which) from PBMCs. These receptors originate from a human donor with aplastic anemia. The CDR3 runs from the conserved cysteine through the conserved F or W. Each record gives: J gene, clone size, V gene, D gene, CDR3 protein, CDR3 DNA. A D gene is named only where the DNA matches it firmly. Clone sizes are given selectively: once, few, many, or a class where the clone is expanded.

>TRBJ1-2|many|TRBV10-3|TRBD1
CAISGTGANYGYTF
TGTGCCATCAGTGGGACAGGGGCCAACTATGGCTACACCTTC
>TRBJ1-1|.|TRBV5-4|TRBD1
CASSLGGIQGASTGAFF
TGTGCCAGCAGCTTGGGGGGGATACAGGGGGCTAGCACTGGAGCTTTCTTT
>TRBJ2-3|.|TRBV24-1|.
CATSGARADTQYF
TGTGCCACCAGTGGCGCTAGGGCAGATACGCAGTATTTT
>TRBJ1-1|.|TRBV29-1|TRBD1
CSVATGEAFF
TGCAGCGTTGCGACAGGGGAAGCTTTCTTT
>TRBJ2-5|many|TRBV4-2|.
CASSQEGRGQETQYF
TGTGCCAGCAGCCAAGAAGGGCGGGGCCAAGAGACCCAGTACTTC
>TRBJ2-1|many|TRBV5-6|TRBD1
CASSFGSGQGINEQFF
TGTGCCAGCAGCTTCGGGTCGGGACAGGGGATCAATGAGCAGTTCTTC
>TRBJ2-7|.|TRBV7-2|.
CAPTRQGFNYEQYF
TGTGCCCCGACGAGGCAAGGCTTCAACTACGAGCAGTACTTC
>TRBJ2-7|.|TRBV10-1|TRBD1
CASSESNRGHVYERYF
TGCGCCAGCAGTGAGTCGAACAGGGGGCACGTATACGAGCGGTACTTC
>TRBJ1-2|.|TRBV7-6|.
CASSSPGVPEGYTF
TGTGCCAGCAGCTCCCCAGGGGTCCCAGAGGGCTACACCTTC
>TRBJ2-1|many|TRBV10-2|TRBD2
CASSSRGGAAYNEQFF
TGCGCCAGCAGTTCTCGCGGGGGGGCCGCCTACAATGAGCAGTTCTTC
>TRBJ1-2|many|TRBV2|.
CASGRGDGYTF
TGTGCCAGCGGTAGGGGGGATGGCTACACCTTC
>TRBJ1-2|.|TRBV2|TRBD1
CASTGAGGYGYTF
TGTGCCAGCACTGGGGCAGGGGGTTATGGCTACACCTTC